Only a few counts were recorded for the clone carrying this TCR beta chain. Antigen: not known. One entry per CDR3 protein, called by TCRdb with MiXCR from the reads. The repertoire holds 250,000 to 300,000 distinct CDR3 sequences, with 8% to 9.5% as singletons. These data belong to a study of T cell repertoires in cytomegalovirus infection. Whole-study results and caveats: Carriage of CMV together with the relevant HLA was identifiable through cumulative public TCR beta family frequency.

The V and J ends lost 7 bases and 2 bases, in that order; junction bases with no gene match: 9. Germline CDR1 SGHTA, CDR2 FQGNSA. This CDR3 region has 15 residues. The chain recombines TRBV7-2 with TRBJ2-5, with TRBD1 matching 8 bases. The clonotype was recovered from a human donor in good health (CMV status not recorded). Some clones in this sample may be carry-over from other donors' samples. Input material: PBMCs. In nucleotides, the CDR3 is TGTGCCAGCACCTCATCCGGGACAGGACAAGAGACCCAGTACTTC. It codes for CASTSSGTGQETQYF.